This T cell receptor beta chain was sequenced in a study of shared clonotypes between healthy human individuals. Naivety among CD8 cells was defined by CD45RO negativity and positive CCR7 selection, thereby excluding terminally differentiated effector memory CD45RA+ cells. The run depth of the assay was deep. Produced via immunoSEQ multiplex PCR; TCRdb's table is partial and in-frame only. The sample yields roughly 1,800,000 clones, approximately 94% seen once. The germline V gene encodes CDR1 LGHNA and CDR2 YSLEER. The CDR3 has 14 amino acids. Trimming pared 0 bases from V and 2 bases from J, leaving 8 bases between.

The sequencing sample was made of naive CD8+ T cells sorted from blood. The rearrangement joins TRBV4-3 to TRBJ2-7; D gene unclear. The TCR sequence derives from a man between 18 and 29 years old in good health. The CDR3 DNA reads as TGCGCCAGCAGCCAAGAGACGGAAACCTACGAGCAGTACTTC. This encodes CASSQETETYEQYF.